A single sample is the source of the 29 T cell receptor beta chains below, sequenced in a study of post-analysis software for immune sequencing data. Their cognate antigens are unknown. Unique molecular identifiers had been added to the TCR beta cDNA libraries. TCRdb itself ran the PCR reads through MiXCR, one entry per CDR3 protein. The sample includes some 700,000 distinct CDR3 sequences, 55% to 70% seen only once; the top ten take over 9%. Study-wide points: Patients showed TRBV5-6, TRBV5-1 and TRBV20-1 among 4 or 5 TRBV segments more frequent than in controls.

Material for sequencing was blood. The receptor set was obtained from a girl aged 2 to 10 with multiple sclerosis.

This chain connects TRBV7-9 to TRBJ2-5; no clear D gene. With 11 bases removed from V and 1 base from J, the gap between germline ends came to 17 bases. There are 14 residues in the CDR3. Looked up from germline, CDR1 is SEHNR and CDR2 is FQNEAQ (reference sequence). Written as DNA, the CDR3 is TGTGCCCTCAGCGTCGGCGGACCCCAAGAGACCCAGTACTTC. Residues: CALSVGGPQETQYF.

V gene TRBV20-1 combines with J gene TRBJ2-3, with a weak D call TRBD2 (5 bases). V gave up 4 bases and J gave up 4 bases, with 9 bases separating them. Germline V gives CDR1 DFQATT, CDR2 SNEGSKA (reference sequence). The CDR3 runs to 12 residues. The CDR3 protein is CSAKSGADTQYF. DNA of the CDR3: TGCAGTGCTAAAAGCGGCGCAGATACGCAGTATTTT.

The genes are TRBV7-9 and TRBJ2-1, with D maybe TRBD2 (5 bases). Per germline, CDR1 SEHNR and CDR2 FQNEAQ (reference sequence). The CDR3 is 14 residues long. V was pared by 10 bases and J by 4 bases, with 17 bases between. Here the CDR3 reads CATLRENFYNEQFF. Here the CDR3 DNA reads TGTGCCACCCTTAGGGAGAACTTTTACAATGAGCAGTTCTTC.

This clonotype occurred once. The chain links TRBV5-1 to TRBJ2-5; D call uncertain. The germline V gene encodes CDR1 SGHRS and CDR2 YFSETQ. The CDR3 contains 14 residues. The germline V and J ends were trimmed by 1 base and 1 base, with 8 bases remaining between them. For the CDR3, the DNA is TGCGCCAGCAGCTTGTGGAGTCTCCAAGAGACCCAGTACTTC. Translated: CASSLWSLQETQYF.

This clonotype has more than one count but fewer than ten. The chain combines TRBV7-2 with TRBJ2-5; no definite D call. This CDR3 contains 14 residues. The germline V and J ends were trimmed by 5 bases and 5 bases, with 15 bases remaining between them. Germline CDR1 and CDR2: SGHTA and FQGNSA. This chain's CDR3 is CASSLREAVETQYF. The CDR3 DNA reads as TGTGCCAGCAGCCTACGAGAGGCGGTGGAGACCCAGTACTTC. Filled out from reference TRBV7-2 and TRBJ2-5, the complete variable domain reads GAGVSQSPSNKVTEKGKDVELRCDPISGHTALYWYRQSLGQGLEFLIYFQGNSAPDKSGLPSDRFSAERTGGSVSTLTIQRTQQEDSAVYLCASSLREAVETQYFGPGTRLLVL.

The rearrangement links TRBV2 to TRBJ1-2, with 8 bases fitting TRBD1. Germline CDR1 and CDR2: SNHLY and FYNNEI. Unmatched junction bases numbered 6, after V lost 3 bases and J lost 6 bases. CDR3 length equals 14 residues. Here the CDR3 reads CASSDLDRANGYTF. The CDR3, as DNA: TGTGCCAGCAGTGATTTGGACAGGGCCAATGGCTACACCTTC.

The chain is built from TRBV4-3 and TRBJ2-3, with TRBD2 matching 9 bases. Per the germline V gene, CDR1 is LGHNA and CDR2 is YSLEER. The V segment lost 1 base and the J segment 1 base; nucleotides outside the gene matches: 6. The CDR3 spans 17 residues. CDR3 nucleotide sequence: TGCGCCAGCAGCCAAGGTGGCGGCGGGGGGGGCACAGATACGCAGTATTTT. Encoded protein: CASSQGGGGGGTDTQYF.

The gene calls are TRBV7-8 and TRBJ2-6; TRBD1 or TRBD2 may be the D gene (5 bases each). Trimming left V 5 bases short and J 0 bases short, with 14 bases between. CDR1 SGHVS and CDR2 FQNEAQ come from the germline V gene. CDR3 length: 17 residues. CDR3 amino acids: CASSRGDPFSGANVLTF. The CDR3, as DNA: TGTGCCAGCAGCCGTGGGGACCCTTTCTCTGGGGCCAACGTCCTGACTTTC.

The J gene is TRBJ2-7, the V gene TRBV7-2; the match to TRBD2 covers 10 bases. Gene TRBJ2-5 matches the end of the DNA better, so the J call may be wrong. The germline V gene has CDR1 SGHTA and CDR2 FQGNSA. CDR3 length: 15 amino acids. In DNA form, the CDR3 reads TGTGCCAGCAGTCAGCGGGGGGGCATTGGGGAGACCCAGTACTTC. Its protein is CASSQRGGIGETQYF.

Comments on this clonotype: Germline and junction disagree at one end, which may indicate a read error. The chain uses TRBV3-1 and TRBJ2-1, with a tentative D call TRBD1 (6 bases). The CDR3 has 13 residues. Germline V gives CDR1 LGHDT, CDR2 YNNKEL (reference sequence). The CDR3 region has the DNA TGTGCCAGCAGCCAGGGGGCAGGCAATGAGCGGTTCTTC. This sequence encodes CASSQGAGNERFF.

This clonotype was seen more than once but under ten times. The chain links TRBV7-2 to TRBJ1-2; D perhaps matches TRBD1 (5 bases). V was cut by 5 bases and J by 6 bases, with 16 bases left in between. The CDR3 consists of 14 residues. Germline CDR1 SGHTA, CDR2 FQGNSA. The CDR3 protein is CASSARPGSHGYTF. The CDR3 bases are TGTGCCAGCAGCGCTCGCCCAGGGTCCCATGGCTACACCTTC. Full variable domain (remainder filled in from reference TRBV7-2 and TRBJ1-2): GAGVSQSPSNKVTEKGKDVELRCDPISGHTALYWYRQSLGQGLEFLIYFQGNSAPDKSGLPSDRFSAERTGGSVSTLTIQRTQQEDSAVYLCASSARPGSHGYTFGSGTRLTVV.

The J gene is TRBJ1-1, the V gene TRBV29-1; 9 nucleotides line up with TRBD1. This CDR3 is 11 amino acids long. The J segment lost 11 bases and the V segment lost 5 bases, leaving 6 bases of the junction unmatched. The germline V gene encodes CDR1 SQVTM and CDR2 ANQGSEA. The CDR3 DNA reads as TGCAGCGTTCGGACAGGGGTAAAGGCTTTCTTT. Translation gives CSVRTGVKAFF.

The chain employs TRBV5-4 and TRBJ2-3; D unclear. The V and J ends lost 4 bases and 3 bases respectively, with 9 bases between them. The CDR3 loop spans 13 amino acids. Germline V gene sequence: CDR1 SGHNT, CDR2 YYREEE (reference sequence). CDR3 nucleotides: TGTGCCAGCAGCGAGGACGGTACAGATACGCAGTATTTT. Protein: CASSEDGTDTQYF.

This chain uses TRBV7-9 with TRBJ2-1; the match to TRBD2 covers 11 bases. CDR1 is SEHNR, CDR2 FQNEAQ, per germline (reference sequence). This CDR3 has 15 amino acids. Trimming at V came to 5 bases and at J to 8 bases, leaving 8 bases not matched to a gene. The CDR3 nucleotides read TGTGCCAGCAGCCTCGGACTAGCGGGCAGGCATGAGCAGTTCTTC. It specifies CASSLGLAGRHEQFF.

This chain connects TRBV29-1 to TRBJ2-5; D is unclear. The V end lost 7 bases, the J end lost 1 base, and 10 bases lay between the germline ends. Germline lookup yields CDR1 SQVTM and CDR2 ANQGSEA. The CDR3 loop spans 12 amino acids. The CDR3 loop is CSGTVSQETQYF. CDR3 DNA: TGCAGCGGCACGGTATCCCAAGAGACCCAGTACTTC.

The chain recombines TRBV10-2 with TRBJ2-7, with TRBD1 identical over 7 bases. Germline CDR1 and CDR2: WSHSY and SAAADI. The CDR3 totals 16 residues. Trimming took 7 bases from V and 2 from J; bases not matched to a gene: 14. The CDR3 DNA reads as TGCGCCAGCATCCCCCTTGGACAGGCCACAACCTACGAGCAGTACTTC. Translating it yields CASIPLGQATTYEQYF.

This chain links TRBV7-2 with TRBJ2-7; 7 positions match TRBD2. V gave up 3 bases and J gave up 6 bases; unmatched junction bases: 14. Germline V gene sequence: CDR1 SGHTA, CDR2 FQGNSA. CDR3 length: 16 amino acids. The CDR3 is CASSFPLADPTSEQYF. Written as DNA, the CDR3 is TGTGCCAGCAGCTTCCCCCTAGCGGACCCCACCTCCGAGCAGTACTTC.

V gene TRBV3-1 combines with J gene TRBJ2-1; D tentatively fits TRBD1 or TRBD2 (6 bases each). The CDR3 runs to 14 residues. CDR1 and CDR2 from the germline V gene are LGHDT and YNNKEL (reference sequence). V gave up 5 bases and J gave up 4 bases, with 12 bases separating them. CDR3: CASSGGLPYNEQFF. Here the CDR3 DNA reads TGTGCCAGCAGCGGGGGGCTCCCGTACAATGAGCAGTTCTTC.

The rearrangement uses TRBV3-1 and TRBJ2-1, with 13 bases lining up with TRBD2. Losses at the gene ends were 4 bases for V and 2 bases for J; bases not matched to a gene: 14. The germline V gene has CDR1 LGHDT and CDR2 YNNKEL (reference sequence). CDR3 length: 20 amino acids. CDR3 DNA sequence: TGTGCCAGCAGCCTTTTCCCCCAGACTAGCGGGGGGTCCCCCTACAATGAGCAGTTCTTC. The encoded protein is CASSLFPQTSGGSPYNEQFF.

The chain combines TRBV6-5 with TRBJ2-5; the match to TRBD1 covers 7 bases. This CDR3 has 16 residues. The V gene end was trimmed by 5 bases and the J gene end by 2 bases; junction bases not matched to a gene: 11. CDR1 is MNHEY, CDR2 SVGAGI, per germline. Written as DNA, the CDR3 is TGTGCCAGCAGTCCCCGACAGGGTTCGATACAAGAGACCCAGTACTTC. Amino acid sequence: CASSPRQGSIQETQYF.

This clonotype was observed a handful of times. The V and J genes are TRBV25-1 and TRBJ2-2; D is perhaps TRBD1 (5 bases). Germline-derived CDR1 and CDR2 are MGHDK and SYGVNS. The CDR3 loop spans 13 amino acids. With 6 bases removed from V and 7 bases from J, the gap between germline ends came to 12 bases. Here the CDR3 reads CASSRDLHGELFF. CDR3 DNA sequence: TGTGCCAGCAGCAGGGATTTGCACGGGGAGCTGTTTTTT.

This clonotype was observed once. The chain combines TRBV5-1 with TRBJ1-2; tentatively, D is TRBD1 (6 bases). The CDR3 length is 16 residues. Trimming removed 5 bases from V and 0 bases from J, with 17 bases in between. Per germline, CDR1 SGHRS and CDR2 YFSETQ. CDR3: CASRPLQGRANYGYTF. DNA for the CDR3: TGCGCCAGCAGACCCCTGCAGGGGCGAGCTAACTATGGCTACACCTTC.

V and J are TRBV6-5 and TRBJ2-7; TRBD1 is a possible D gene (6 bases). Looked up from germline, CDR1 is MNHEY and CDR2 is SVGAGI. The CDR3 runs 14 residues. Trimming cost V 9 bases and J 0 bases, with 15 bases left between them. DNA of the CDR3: TGTGCCAGTAGAAGGGACACCAGCTCCTACGAGCAGTACTTC. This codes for CASRRDTSSYEQYF.

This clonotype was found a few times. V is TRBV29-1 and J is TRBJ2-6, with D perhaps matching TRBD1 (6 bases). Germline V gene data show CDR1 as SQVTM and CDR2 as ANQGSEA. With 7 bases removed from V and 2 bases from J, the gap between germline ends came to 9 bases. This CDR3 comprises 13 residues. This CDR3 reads CSARTAGANVLTF. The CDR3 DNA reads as TGCAGCGCAAGGACAGCTGGGGCCAACGTCCTGACTTTC.

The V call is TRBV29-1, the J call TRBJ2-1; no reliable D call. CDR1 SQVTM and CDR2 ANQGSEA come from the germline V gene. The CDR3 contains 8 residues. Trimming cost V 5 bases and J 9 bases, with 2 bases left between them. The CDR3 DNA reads TGCAGCGTTCCTGAGCAGTTCTTC. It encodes CSVPEQFF.

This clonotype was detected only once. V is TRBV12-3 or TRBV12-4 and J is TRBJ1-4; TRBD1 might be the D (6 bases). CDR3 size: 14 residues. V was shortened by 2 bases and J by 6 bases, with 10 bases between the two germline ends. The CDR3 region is CASSLRGTYEKLFF. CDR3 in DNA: TGTGCCAGCAGTTTACGCGGGACATATGAAAAACTGTTTTTT.

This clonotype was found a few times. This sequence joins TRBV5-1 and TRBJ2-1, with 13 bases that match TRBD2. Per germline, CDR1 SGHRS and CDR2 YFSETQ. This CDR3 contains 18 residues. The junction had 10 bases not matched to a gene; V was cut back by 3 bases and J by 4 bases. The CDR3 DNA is TGCGCCAGCAGCTCCCTGACTAGCGGGGGGCCGGTATACAATGAGCAGTTCTTC. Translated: CASSSLTSGGPVYNEQFF.

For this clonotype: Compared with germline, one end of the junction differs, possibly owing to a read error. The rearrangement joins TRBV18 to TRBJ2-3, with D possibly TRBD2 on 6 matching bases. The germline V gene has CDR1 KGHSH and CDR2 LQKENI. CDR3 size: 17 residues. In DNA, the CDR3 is TGCGCCAGCTCAGGTTCCTTAGCGGACCCCAGCACAGATACGCAGTATTTT. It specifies CASSGSLADPSTDTQYF.

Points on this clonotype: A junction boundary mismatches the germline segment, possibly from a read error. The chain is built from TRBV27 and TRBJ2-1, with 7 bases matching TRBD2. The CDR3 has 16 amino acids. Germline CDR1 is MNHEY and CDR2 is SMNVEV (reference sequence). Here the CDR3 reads CTSSSSAGVWVNEQFF. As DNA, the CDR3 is TGTACCAGCAGTTCCTCGGCGGGAGTCTGGGTCAATGAGCAGTTCTTC.